This T cell receptor (beta chain) was captured in a study of PD-1 blockade in classical Hodgkin lymphoma. Study observations and caveats: With CD4+ cells, TCR diversity rose significantly by C4D1, but not with CD8+ cells.

All patients experienced relapse after autologous stem cell transplantation, and brentuximab vedotin exposure was variable. This CDR3 spans 12 amino acids. The V end was cut by 4 bases, the J end by 6 bases, with 6 bases between. Germline-derived CDR1 and CDR2 are LNHDA and SQIVND (reference sequence). On this clone: The antigen is not known.

Data came from immunoSEQ multiplex PCR; TCRdb stores just in-frame clones and leaves some out. Altogether roughly 16,000 clones are present, around 75% being singletons, with the ten largest covering 3.5% to 5%. V gene TRBV19 combines with J gene TRBJ2-2, with D possibly being TRBD2 (6 bases). This receptor was identified in a human donor with classical Hodgkin lymphoma. Source: peripheral blood mononuclear cells (PBMCs), taken at baseline. CDR3 DNA: TGTGCCAGTAGTAGGGGGGCCGGGGAGCTGTTTTTT. Its protein is CASSRGAGELFF.